These 9 T cell receptor beta chains originate from one sample sequenced in a study of beta chain features in type 1 diabetes. All of the isolated RNA was reverse transcribed, so expressed TCRB transcripts were sequenced. Method: immunoSEQ multiplex PCR; TCRdb's copy keeps in-frame clones and lacks some. The sample yields approximately 400,000 clones, less than 15% seen once. The sequenced sample was naive CD4+ T cells from blood. The receptors stem from a woman in her late teens or twenties in good health.

This clone has a handful of counts. The rearrangement uses TRBV29-1 and TRBJ2-5; 12 bases are shared with TRBD1. The J call may be incorrect, as the DNA end agrees better with TRBJ2-7. Germline V CDR1 and CDR2: SQVTM, ANQGSEA. The CDR3 consists of 12 residues. The CDR3 nucleotides are TGCAGCGTAGGGACAGGGGGCGGCGAGCAGTACTTC. This translates into CSVGTGGGEQYF.

This clone was found a few times. The chain combines TRBV7-8 with TRBJ2-1, with 9 positions matching TRBD1. In germline, CDR1 is SGHVS, CDR2 FQNEAQ. V was clipped by 7 bases and J by 5 bases; unmatched bases: 3. The CDR3 has 13 amino acids. CDR3 loop: CASIRDRDNEQFF. CDR3 DNA: TGTGCCAGCATCCGGGACAGGGACAATGAGCAGTTCTTC.

The chain joins TRBV7-9 to TRBJ2-4; possible D gene TRBD1, 6 bases. CDR3 length: 14 amino acids. The germline V gene encodes CDR1 SEHNR and CDR2 FQNEAQ (reference sequence). Trimming took 2 bases from V and 5 from J, leaving 10 bases between them. CDR3 DNA sequence: TGTGCCAGCAGCTTATTGGCAGGGGAAAACATTCAGTACTTC. Protein sequence: CASSLLAGENIQYF.

The chain couples TRBV5-1 to TRBJ2-3; D possibly corresponds to TRBD1 (6 bases). The CDR3 runs 14 residues. The germline CDR1 and CDR2 sequences are SGHRS and YFSETQ. V dropped 4 bases and J dropped 1 base, with 10 bases sitting between them. The CDR3, as DNA: TGCGCCAGCAGCAGGGGGTCGGGCACAGATACGCAGTATTTT. It yields the protein CASSRGSGTDTQYF.

This clone showed up just a few times. The rearrangement uses TRBV7-6 and TRBJ2-5; possibly TRBD2 for D (5 bases). Germline-derived CDR1 and CDR2 are SGHVS and FNYEAQ. The CDR3 sequence is 15 residues long. V was trimmed by 0 bases and J by 5 bases, leaving 13 bases between them. The CDR3 DNA reads TGTGCCAGCAGCTTAGCGCGGGCCCAACGGGAGACCCAGTACTTC. The encoded protein is CASSLARAQRETQYF.

The rearrangement links TRBV28 to TRBJ2-6, with D unresolved. V lost 3 bases, J lost 4 bases, and 10 bases lay in between. From germline, CDR1 is MDHEN and CDR2 SYDVKM. The CDR3 sequence is 15 residues long. CDR3 loop: CASSLRKSGANVLTF. The CDR3, as DNA: TGTGCCAGCAGTTTGCGGAAAAGCGGGGCCAACGTCCTGACTTTC.

This chain joins TRBV5-6 and TRBJ1-5; D not resolved. The V end was cut by 0 bases, the J end by 2 bases, with 12 bases between. CDR3 length: 16 residues. Germline assignment: CDR1 SGHDT and CDR2 YYEEEE. The CDR3 DNA is TGTGCCAGCAGCTTGGATGGAGTGACTCGCAATCAGCCCCAGCATTTT. It codes for CASSLDGVTRNQPQHF.

This clone has only a few counts. The chain is built from TRBV29-1 and TRBJ2-1; 7 nucleotides match TRBD1. V was pared by 4 bases and J by 2 bases, with 2 bases of the junction left unmatched. Germline V lookup: CDR1 SQVTM, CDR2 ANQGSEA. The CDR3 has 13 amino acids. CDR3 region: CSVGGTAYNEQFF. The CDR3 DNA reads as TGCAGCGTTGGGGGGACAGCCTACAATGAGCAGTTCTTC.

This clone came up a few times. The chain joins TRBV2 to TRBJ1-1; TRBD1 matches at 8 bases. J gave up 6 bases and V 6 bases, and 6 bases lay outside the gene matches. The germline gives CDR1 SNHLY, CDR2 FYNNEI. The CDR3 length is 13 residues. CDR3 sequence: CASSGQGVAEAFF. The CDR3 DNA is TGTGCCAGCAGCGGACAGGGCGTCGCTGAAGCTTTCTTT. Variable domain in full (rest from reference TRBV2 and TRBJ1-1): EPEVTQTPSHQVTQMGQEVILRCVPISNHLYFYWYRQILGQKVEFLVSFYNNEISEKSEIFDDQFSVERPDGSNFTLKIRSTKLEDSAMYFCASSGQGVAEAFFGQGTRLTVV.